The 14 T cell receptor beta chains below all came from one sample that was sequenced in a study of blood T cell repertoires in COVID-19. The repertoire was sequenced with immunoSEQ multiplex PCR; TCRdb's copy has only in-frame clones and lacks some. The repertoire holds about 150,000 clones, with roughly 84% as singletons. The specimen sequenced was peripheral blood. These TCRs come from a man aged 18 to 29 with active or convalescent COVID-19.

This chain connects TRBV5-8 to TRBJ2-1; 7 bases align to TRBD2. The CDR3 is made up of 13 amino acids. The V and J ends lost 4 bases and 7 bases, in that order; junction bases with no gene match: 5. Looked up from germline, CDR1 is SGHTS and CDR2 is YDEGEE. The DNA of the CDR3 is TGTGCCAGCAGCCTGGGGACTATAAATGAGCAGTTCTTC. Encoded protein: CASSLGTINEQFF.

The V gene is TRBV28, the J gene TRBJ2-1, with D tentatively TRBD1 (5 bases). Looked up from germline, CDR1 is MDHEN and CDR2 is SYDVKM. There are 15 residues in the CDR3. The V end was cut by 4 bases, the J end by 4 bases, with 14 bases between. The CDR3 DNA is TGTGCCAGCAGTTCCTATGACAGATTATACAATGAGCAGTTCTTC. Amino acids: CASSSYDRLYNEQFF.

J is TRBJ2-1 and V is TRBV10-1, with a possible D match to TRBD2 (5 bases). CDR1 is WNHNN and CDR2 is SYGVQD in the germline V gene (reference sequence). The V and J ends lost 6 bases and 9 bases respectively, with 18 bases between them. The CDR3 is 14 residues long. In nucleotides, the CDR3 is TGCGCCAGCAGGAAGAGGGTAGCTAGGACTGAGCAGTTCTTC. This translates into CASRKRVARTEQFF.

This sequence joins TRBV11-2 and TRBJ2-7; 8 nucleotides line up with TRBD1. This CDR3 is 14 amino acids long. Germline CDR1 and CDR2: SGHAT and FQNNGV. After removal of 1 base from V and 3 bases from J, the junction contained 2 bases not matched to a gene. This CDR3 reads CASSLVDRGYEQYF. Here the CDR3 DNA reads TGTGCCAGCAGCTTAGTCGACAGGGGCTACGAGCAGTACTTC.

The CDR3, as DNA: TGTGCCAGTAGTACGAGGAACAGGGGGTGGAACACTGAAGCTTTCTTT. It is translated as CASSTRNRGWNTEAFF. The chain carries TRBV19 and TRBJ1-1; 8 nucleotides match TRBD1. CDR1 and CDR2 from the germline V gene are LNHDA and SQIVND (reference sequence). This CDR3 is built from 16 residues. With V trimmed by 4 bases and J by 1 base, 8 bases remained unmatched.

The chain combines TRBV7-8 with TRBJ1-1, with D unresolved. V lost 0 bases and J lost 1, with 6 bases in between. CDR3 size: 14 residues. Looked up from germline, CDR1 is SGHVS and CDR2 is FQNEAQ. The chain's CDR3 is CASSLAGRNTEAFF. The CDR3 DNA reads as TGTGCCAGCAGCTTAGCCGGTAGGAACACTGAAGCTTTCTTT.

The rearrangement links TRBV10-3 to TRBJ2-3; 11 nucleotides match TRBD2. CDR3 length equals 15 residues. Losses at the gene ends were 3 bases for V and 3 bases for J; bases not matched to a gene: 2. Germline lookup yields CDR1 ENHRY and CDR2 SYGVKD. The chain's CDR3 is CAISELAGVTDTQYF. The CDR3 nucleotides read TGTGCCATCAGTGAACTAGCGGGAGTGACAGATACGCAGTATTTT.

CDR3 loop: CASRYRDRNSPLHF. CDR3 nucleotides: TGTGCCAGCAGGTACCGGGACAGAAATTCACCCCTCCACTTT. This chain joins TRBV6-5 and TRBJ1-6; 7 nucleotides agree with TRBD1. Germline lookup yields CDR1 MNHEY and CDR2 SVGAGI. J was trimmed by 7 bases and V by 6 bases; bases with no gene match: 6. CDR3 length equals 14 residues.

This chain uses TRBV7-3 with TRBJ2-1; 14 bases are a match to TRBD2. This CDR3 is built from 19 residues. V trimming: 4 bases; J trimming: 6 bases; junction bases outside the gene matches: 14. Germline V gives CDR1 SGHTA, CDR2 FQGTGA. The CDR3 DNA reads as TGTGCCAGCAGCTCGACCGGAAGGACTAGCGGGAGGTCTGGCAATGAGCAGTTCTTC. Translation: CASSSTGRTSGRSGNEQFF. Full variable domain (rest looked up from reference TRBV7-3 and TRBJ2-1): GAGVSQTPSNKVTEKGKYVELRCDPISGHTALYWYRQSLGQGPEFLIYFQGTGAADDSGLPNDRFFAVRPEGSVSTLKIQRTERGDSAVYLCASSSTGRTSGRSGNEQFFGPGTRLTVL.

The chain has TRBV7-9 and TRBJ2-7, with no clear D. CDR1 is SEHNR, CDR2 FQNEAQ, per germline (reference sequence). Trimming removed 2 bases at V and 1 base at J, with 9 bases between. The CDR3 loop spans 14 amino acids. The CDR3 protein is CASSLIASSYEQYF. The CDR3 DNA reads TGTGCCAGCAGCTTAATAGCTTCTTCCTACGAGCAGTACTTC.

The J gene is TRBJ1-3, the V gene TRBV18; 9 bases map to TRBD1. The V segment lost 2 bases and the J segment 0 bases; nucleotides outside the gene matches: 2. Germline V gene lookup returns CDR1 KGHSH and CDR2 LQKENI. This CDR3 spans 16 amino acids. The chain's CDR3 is CASSPKDRGSGNTIYF. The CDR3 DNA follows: TGTGCCAGCTCACCAAAGGACAGGGGCTCTGGAAACACCATATATTTT.

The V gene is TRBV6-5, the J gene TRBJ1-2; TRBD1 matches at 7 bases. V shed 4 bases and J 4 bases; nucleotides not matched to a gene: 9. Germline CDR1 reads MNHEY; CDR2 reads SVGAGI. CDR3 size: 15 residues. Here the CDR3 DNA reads TGTGCCAGCAGTTCAGTCGGGGACAGCGGCTATGGCTACACCTTC. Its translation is CASSSVGDSGYGYTF.

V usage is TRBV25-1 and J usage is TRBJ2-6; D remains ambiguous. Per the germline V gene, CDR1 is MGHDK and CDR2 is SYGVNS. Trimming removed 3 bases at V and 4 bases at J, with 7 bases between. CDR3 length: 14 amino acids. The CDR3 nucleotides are TGTGCCAGCAGTGACGTTAGAGGGGCCAACGTCCTGACTTTC. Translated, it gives CASSDVRGANVLTF.

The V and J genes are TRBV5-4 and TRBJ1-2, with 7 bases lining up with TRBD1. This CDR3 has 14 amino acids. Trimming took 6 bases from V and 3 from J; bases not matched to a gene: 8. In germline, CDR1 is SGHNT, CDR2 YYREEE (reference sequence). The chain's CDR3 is CASTFDRDDYGYTF. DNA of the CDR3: TGTGCCAGCACTTTTGACAGGGATGACTATGGCTACACCTTC.